This T cell receptor beta chain was retrieved from a study of Ad26.COV2.S vaccination and SARS-CoV-2 variants. The CDR3 sequence is 15 residues long. The germline V gene has CDR1 SGHRS and CDR2 YFSETQ. V trimming: 0 bases; J trimming: 4 bases; junction bases outside the gene matches: 7. To note about this clone: Its antigen is not identified.

Data came from immunoSEQ multiplex PCR; TCRdb stores just in-frame clones and leaves some out. The data contain 300,000 to 450,000 clones, 70% to 90% of them singletons. As for treatment: some 20 received Ad26.COV2.S at low or high dose, single or two shots; five or six received placebo; per-sample allocation not given. Repertoires come from day 63 after the first vaccine or placebo injection. Study outcomes and limitations: Breadth of non-spike TCRs did not differ between vaccinees and placebo recipients.

The sequence derives from a person between 18 and 65 years old who received the Ad26.COV2.S COVID-19 vaccine or a placebo. This chain uses TRBV5-1 with TRBJ2-7, with 7 bases that match TRBD2. Sequenced here: peripheral blood, sampled in a trial of Ad26.COV2.S vaccine versus placebo. In nucleotides, the CDR3 is TGCGCCAGCAGCTTGGGCGGGAGAGTCACTTACGAGCAGTACTTC. Translated: CASSLGGRVTYEQYF.